This T cell receptor beta chain was obtained from a study of control samples from healthy donors and cancer patients (TCRdb year 2020). Libraries were prepared through the immunoSEQ multiplex PCR assay. The clones in this table, taken by TCRdb from immuneACCESS, are in-frame only. Not every clone is retained; where verified, under half of the shortfall comes from an unresolved V gene, and the cause of the rest is unknown. This sample has roughly 14,000 clones in its table, and 60% to 80% of those were observed once. The biggest ten clones account for about 15% of the sample. With respect to this clone: Its antigen specificity is not known. No base quality information exists; no much larger clone differs at one position.

Based on the germline V gene, the CDR1 and CDR2 sequences are SGHRS and YFSETQ. V gives up 2 bases and J gives up 2 bases, and the segment between their germline ends measures 11 bases. The CDR3 goes from the cysteine to the phenylalanine over 14 residues. The kept DNA is CDR3 alone, 42 bases in frame from the first base. The sequenced sample consisted of formalin-fixed, paraffin-embedded tissue. The rearranged segments are TRBV5-1 and TRBJ2-7; no D gene can be assigned with confidence. The clonotype comes from a female donor with lung cancer. Read as DNA, the sequence is TGCGCCAGCAGCTTAGGTGCAACTACCTACGAGCAGTACTTC. This yields the protein CASSLGATTYEQYF.